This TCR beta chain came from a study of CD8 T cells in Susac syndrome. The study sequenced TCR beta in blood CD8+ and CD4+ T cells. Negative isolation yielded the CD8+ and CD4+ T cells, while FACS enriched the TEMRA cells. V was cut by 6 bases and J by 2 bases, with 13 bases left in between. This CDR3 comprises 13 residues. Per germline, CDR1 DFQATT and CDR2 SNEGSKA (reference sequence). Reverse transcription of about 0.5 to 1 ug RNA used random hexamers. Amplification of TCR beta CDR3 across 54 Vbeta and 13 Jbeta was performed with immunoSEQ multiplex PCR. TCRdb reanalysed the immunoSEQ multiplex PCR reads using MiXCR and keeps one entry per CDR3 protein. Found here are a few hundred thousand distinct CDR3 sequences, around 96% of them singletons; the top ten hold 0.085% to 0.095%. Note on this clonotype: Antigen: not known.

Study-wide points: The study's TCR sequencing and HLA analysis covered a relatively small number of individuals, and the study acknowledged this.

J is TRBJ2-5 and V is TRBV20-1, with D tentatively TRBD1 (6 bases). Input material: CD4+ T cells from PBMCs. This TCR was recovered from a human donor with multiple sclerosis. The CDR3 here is CSAQRTDQETQYF. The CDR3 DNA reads TGCAGTGCCCAGAGGACAGATCAAGAGACCCAGTACTTC.